This passage covers 14 T cell receptor beta chains from one sample sequenced in a study of identical twins (dated by TCRdb to 2015 to 2016). Library preparation was by 5' RACE. Sequencing took place on an Illumina HiSeq 2000. TCRdb applied fastp at Q25 and MiXCR to the public reads, then kept only in-frame beta chains. For every CDR3 protein sequence, its rows merge into one entry that carries the most common genes and DNA. Across this sample there are 250,000 to 300,000 distinct CDR3 sequences, with approximately 8.3% seen only once. The ten largest clones represent 2.5% to 3.5% of the sample. These data were likewise used in another study, on yellow fever vaccine responses in identical twins.

Material for sequencing was CD8+ T cells sorted from blood. The receptors originated from a woman younger than 30 in good health.

In its sample, this clonotype was seen many times. The J gene is TRBJ2-5, the V gene TRBV10-2; no clear D. The CDR3 has 16 amino acids. Per germline, CDR1 WSHSY and CDR2 SAAADI. Trimming took 2 bases from V and 3 from J, leaving 16 bases between them. This CDR3 reads CASSEGWMDRKETQYF. CDR3 nucleotide sequence: TGCGCCAGCAGTGAGGGGTGGATGGACCGGAAAGAGACCCAGTACTTC.

The J gene is TRBJ2-7, the V gene TRBV7-9; 8 positions agree with TRBD1. The CDR3 covers 14 residues. J was trimmed by 5 bases and V by 1 base; bases with no gene match: 4. Looked up from germline, CDR1 is SEHNR and CDR2 is FQNEAQ (reference sequence). DNA of the CDR3: TGTGCCAGCAGCTTAGTTCAGGGGGCCCACGAGCAGTACTTC. Amino acid sequence: CASSLVQGAHEQYF.

The V and J genes are TRBV7-9 and TRBJ2-7; D may be TRBD2 (6 bases). The germline gives CDR1 SEHNR, CDR2 FQNEAQ (reference sequence). The CDR3 contains 13 residues. V shed 5 bases and J shed 5 bases, with 13 bases lying between them. CDR3 sequence reads: CASSPPGSDEQYF. In nucleotides, the CDR3 is TGTGCCAGCAGCCCGCCCGGGAGCGACGAGCAGTACTTC.

This clonotype was observed a handful of times. The chain joins TRBV19 to TRBJ2-1; D perhaps matches TRBD1 (5 bases). CDR3 length: 15 amino acids. Trimming cost V 1 base and J 6 bases, with 13 bases left between them. Germline CDR1 reads LNHDA; CDR2 reads SQIVND (reference sequence). The CDR3 loop is CASSIVGPGFNEQFF. The CDR3 DNA reads as TGTGCCAGTAGTATAGTGGGGCCAGGGTTCAATGAGCAGTTCTTC.

V gene TRBV2 combines with J gene TRBJ2-7; D perhaps matches TRBD2 (6 bases). Per germline, CDR1 SNHLY and CDR2 FYNNEI. The CDR3 sequence is 18 residues long. Trimming shortened V by 8 bases and J by 1 base, and 27 bases separated the two germline ends. The CDR3 DNA sequence: TGTGCCAGCGAGGGTTACATACAGACTAGGCAAATATCCTACGAGCAGTACTTC. Protein product: CASEGYIQTRQISYEQYF.

This clonotype has just a few counts. The chain employs TRBV29-1 and TRBJ2-1; TRBD2 agrees at 11 bases. The CDR3 has 18 amino acids. The germline gives CDR1 SQVTM, CDR2 ANQGSEA. V was pared by 6 bases and J by 0 bases, with 13 bases of the junction left unmatched. The CDR3 nucleotides read TGCAGCGTCGTGGGACTAGCGGCGACCCAAAGCTCCTACAATGAGCAGTTCTTC. Translated: CSVVGLAATQSSYNEQFF.

This clonotype was counted at least ten times. This chain joins TRBV12-3 or TRBV12-4 and TRBJ2-1; TRBD2 matches 7 bases. V shed 5 bases, J shed 9 bases, and the junction held 7 bases outside the gene matches. The CDR3 is 13 amino acids. CDR3 protein: CASSPPLAPEQFF. DNA for the CDR3: TGTGCCAGCAGTCCGCCACTAGCGCCTGAGCAGTTCTTC.

Ten or more counts support this clonotype. This chain links TRBV27 with TRBJ2-1, with 10 bases that match TRBD2. This CDR3 has 14 residues. Germline loops: CDR1 MNHEY, CDR2 SMNVEV (reference sequence). With V trimmed by 7 bases and J by 5 bases, 5 bases remained unmatched. The CDR3 DNA reads TGTGCCAGCACAGCGGGAGGGCCACACAATGAGCAGTTCTTC. Residues: CASTAGGPHNEQFF.

This clonotype was seen many times. V is TRBV29-1 and J is TRBJ2-2, with 8 bases identical to TRBD2. CDR3 length equals 14 residues. Germline V gives CDR1 SQVTM, CDR2 ANQGSEA. With 7 bases clipped from V and 6 bases from J, the junction kept 10 bases outside the gene matches. CDR3 nucleotide sequence: TGCAGCGGCACGGGGGGGGATGGTCCCGGGGAGCTGTTTTTT. This gives the protein CSGTGGDGPGELFF.

There are a few counts of this clonotype. The chain employs TRBV28 and TRBJ2-7; D is unclear. Trimming took off 6 bases at V and 1 base at J, with 16 bases between the two ends. The germline V gene has CDR1 MDHEN and CDR2 SYDVKM. This CDR3 spans 15 amino acids. CDR3 bases: TGTGCCAGCAGCCGACGGACGGCAAGGTCCTACGAGCAGTACTTC. Its translation is CASSRRTARSYEQYF.

The chain recombines TRBV29-1 with TRBJ2-2; 9 nucleotides align to TRBD1. The length of the CDR3 is 15 residues. Germline V CDR1 and CDR2: SQVTM, ANQGSEA. Trimming took 2 bases from V and 4 from J; bases not matched to a gene: 5. The CDR3 is CSVELRTGVTGELFF. As DNA, the CDR3 is TGCAGCGTTGAATTGAGGACAGGGGTCACCGGGGAGCTGTTTTTT.

This clonotype was counted only a few times. This rearrangement joins TRBV7-6 to TRBJ2-7; D remains ambiguous. Looked up from germline, CDR1 is SGHVS and CDR2 is FNYEAQ. The CDR3 consists of 14 residues. Trimming pared 1 base from V and 0 bases from J, leaving 7 bases between. The CDR3 region is CASSLEQSSYEQYF. The CDR3, as DNA: TGTGCCAGCAGCTTAGAACAGAGCTCCTACGAGCAGTACTTC.

The sample holds a few counts of this clonotype. The chain joins TRBV28 to TRBJ2-3, with D hard to call. From germline, CDR1 is MDHEN and CDR2 SYDVKM. The CDR3 contains 14 residues. The V end was cut by 6 bases, the J end by 2 bases, with 12 bases between. The CDR3 region is CASRGGTTTDTQYF. CDR3 sequence (DNA): TGTGCCAGCAGGGGCGGAACTACCACAGATACGCAGTATTTT.

V is TRBV20-1 and J is TRBJ2-1; 10 positions match TRBD2. In germline, CDR1 is DFQATT, CDR2 SNEGSKA (reference sequence). The CDR3 length is 15 residues. V lost 6 bases to trimming and J lost 8 bases; unmatched junction nucleotides: 13. CDR3 sequence reads: CSASRAGGPDDEQFF. CDR3 bases: TGCAGTGCAAGCCGAGCGGGAGGGCCGGACGATGAGCAGTTCTTC.